Listed here are 10 T cell receptor beta chains from one sample, sequenced in a study of neurological immune-mediated disorders. One entry per CDR3 protein, called by TCRdb with MiXCR from the 5' RACE reads. This sample has tens of thousands of distinct CDR3 sequences, with around 4.5% found just once. As for time point: longitudinal time-point 3. Sample: PBMCs. Receptors originate from a woman in her sixties with multiple sclerosis.

This clonotype has at least ten counts. This chain uses TRBV5-1 with TRBJ2-3, with D uncertain. The CDR3 contains 12 residues. V was trimmed by 3 bases and J by 4 bases, leaving 6 bases between them. Germline assignment: CDR1 SGHRS and CDR2 YFSETQ. The CDR3 here is CASSSGPDTQYF. The CDR3 DNA sequence: TGCGCCAGCAGCTCCGGGCCAGATACGCAGTATTTT.

At least ten counts were recorded for this clonotype. The chain recombines TRBV5-1 with TRBJ1-2; 8 positions agree with TRBD1. In germline, CDR1 is SGHRS, CDR2 YFSETQ. Trimming cost V 0 bases and J 5 bases; bases outside gene matches: 9. CDR3 length equals 16 residues. This chain's CDR3 is CASSLAPGTGDYGYTF. The CDR3 DNA follows: TGCGCCAGCAGCTTGGCTCCCGGGACAGGCGATTATGGCTACACCTTC.

This clonotype was detected many times. In DNA, the CDR3 is TGTGCCAGTCAACGCGGGGGTGCAAATCAGCCCCAGCATTTT. It translates to CASQRGGANQPQHF. The chain employs TRBV28 and TRBJ1-5; possibly TRBD1 for D (5 bases). Germline values: CDR1 MDHEN, CDR2 SYDVKM. The germline V and J ends were trimmed by 9 bases and 4 bases, with 16 bases remaining between them. CDR3 length: 14 residues.

The sample holds many counts of this clonotype. J is TRBJ1-5 and V is TRBV5-6; perhaps TRBD1 as D (6 bases). The ends were cut back, 2 bases at V and 6 bases at J, with 12 bases in the middle. Germline CDR1 SGHDT, CDR2 YYEEEE. This CDR3 has 14 residues. CDR3: CASSFPGVGQPQHF. The CDR3, as DNA: TGTGCCAGCAGCTTCCCAGGGGTTGGTCAGCCCCAGCATTTT. The full variable domain, rest sourced from reference TRBV5-6 and TRBJ1-5, is DAGVTQSPTHLIKTRGQQVTLRCSPKSGHDTVSWYQQALGQGPQFIFQYYEEEERQRGNFPDRFSGHQFPNYSSELNVNALLLGDSALYLCASSFPGVGQPQHFGDGTRLSIL.

Concerning this clonotype: A much larger clone is a single base away; this may be a read error. The rearrangement uses TRBV5-1 and TRBJ2-5; D not certain. The CDR3 has 15 amino acids. With 4 bases removed from V and 2 bases from J, the gap between germline ends came to 15 bases. CDR1 SGHRS and CDR2 YFSETQ come from the germline V gene. The CDR3 is CASSPGYTSQETQYF. The DNA for the CDR3 is TGCGCCAGCAGCCCCGGGTACACCAGTCAAGAGACCCAGTACTTC.

This clonotype was observed at least ten times. This rearrangement joins TRBV27 to TRBJ2-7, with a possible D match to TRBD2 (6 bases). V lost 8 bases to trimming and J lost 0 bases, with 20 bases between them. The CDR3 consists of 16 residues. Germline assignment: CDR1 MNHEY and CDR2 SMNVEV (reference sequence). CDR3 in DNA: TGTGCCAGCGGGAGGCCCGGGACTTTAAGCTCCTACGAGCAGTACTTC. Protein: CASGRPGTLSSYEQYF.

The gene calls are TRBV7-9 and TRBJ1-1, with TRBD1 matching over 7 bases. Trimming removed 4 bases from V and 6 bases from J; junction bases left unmatched: 5. CDR1 and CDR2 from the germline V gene are SEHNR and FQNEAQ (reference sequence). The CDR3 length is 13 residues. CDR3 residues: CASSSRGQAEAFF. The DNA for the CDR3 is TGTGCCAGCAGCTCGAGGGGGCAAGCTGAAGCTTTCTTT.

Ten or more counts support this clonotype. The chain is built from TRBV5-1 and TRBJ2-5; TRBD2 matches at 9 bases. V shed 1 base and J 2 bases; nucleotides not matched to a gene: 9. This CDR3 is 17 amino acids long. Germline V gene sequence: CDR1 SGHRS, CDR2 YFSETQ. The CDR3 DNA follows: TGCGCCAGCAGCTTGTCCGTGGGCGGGGGGGATCAAGAGACCCAGTACTTC. Amino acid sequence: CASSLSVGGGDQETQYF.

This clonotype showed up many times. The chain uses TRBV6-5 and TRBJ2-7; no firm D call. The ends were cut back, 0 bases at V and 1 base at J, with 7 bases in the middle. Germline lookup yields CDR1 MNHEY and CDR2 SVGAGI. The CDR3 runs to 14 residues. For the CDR3, the DNA is TGTGCCAGCAGTTACTCGAGTGGGTCCTACGAGCAGTACTTC. It translates to CASSYSSGSYEQYF.

The chain uses TRBV12-3 or TRBV12-4 and TRBJ2-3, with a weak D call TRBD2 (5 bases). V shed 3 bases and J shed 4 bases, with 14 bases lying between them. The CDR3 contains 15 residues. Here the CDR3 reads CASSFMVAGADTQYF. CDR3 nucleotides: TGTGCCAGCAGTTTCATGGTGGCGGGCGCAGATACGCAGTATTTT.